These 20 T cell receptor beta chains originate from one sample sequenced in a study of cytomegalovirus exposure and HLA in healthy donors. This PCR relied on a set of 60 Vbeta primers and 13 Jbeta primers. Data came from immunoSEQ multiplex PCR; TCRdb stores just in-frame clones and leaves some out. The profile shows some 130,000 clones, over 60% of them singletons. The sequenced sample consisted of PBMCs. The receptors originated from a man younger than 30 in good health and CMV-seronegative.

This chain connects TRBV11-2 to TRBJ2-3; tentative D call: TRBD2 (6 bases). V lost 0 bases and J lost 6, with 25 bases in between. The CDR3 is 19 residues long. Per the germline V gene, CDR1 is SGHAT and CDR2 is FQNNGV. The CDR3 DNA follows: TGTGCCAGCAGCTTAGATTTTTACTCTAGCTTGGAGGGTGCCGATACGCAGTATTTT. Protein product: CASSLDFYSSLEGADTQYF.

The chain has TRBV7-9 and TRBJ2-1; 8 bases are shared with TRBD2. Germline CDR1 reads SEHNR; CDR2 reads FQNEAQ (reference sequence). Trimming cost V 2 bases and J 7 bases; bases outside gene matches: 10. The CDR3 is 16 amino acids. CDR3 DNA sequence: TGTGCCAGCAGCTTACCAGTTAGCGGGATAACTAATGAGCAGTTCTTC. This translates into CASSLPVSGITNEQFF. Using reference TRBV7-9 and TRBJ2-1 for the parts outside the CDR3, the full variable domain is DTGVSQNPRHKITKRGQNVTFRCDPISEHNRLYWYRQTLGQGPEFLTYFQNEAQLEKSRLLSDRFSAERPKGSFSTLEIQRTEQGDSAMYLCASSLPVSGITNEQFFGPGTRLTVL.

V gene TRBV11-2 combines with J gene TRBJ2-3, with TRBD2 identical over 8 bases. V was pared by 5 bases and J by 2 bases, with 3 bases of the junction left unmatched. CDR1 is SGHAT and CDR2 is FQNNGV in the germline V gene. This CDR3 region has 14 residues. The CDR3 here is CASSAAGDTDTQYF. The CDR3 DNA follows: TGTGCCAGCAGCGCAGCGGGAGACACAGATACGCAGTATTTT.

As concerns this clone: Other DNA sequences in this specimen translate into the identical CDR3. J is TRBJ2-6 and V is TRBV5-1, with 7 bases lining up with TRBD1. This CDR3 contains 15 residues. Germline V gene sequence: CDR1 SGHRS, CDR2 YFSETQ. J lost 2 bases, V lost 1 base, and 0 bases had no gene match. CDR3 in DNA: TGCGCCAGCAGCTTGCAGGGGGCTGGGGCCAACGTCCTGACTTTC. This translates into CASSLQGAGANVLTF.

The CDR3 nucleotides are TGTGCCTGTACGACAGGGGGGGCTAGGTGGACTGAAGCTTTCTTT. This gives the protein CACTTGGARWTEAFF. V gene TRBV30 combines with J gene TRBJ1-1; 9 bases are a match to TRBD1. There are 15 residues in the CDR3. Germline V lookup: CDR1 GTSNPN, CDR2 SVGIG (reference sequence). Trimming at V came to 6 bases and at J to 5 bases, leaving 13 bases not matched to a gene. The variable domain in full, with the rest retrieved from reference TRBV30 and TRBJ1-1, is SQTIHQWPATLVQPVGSPLSLECTVEGTSNPNLYWYRQAAGRGLQLLFYSVGIGQISSEVPQNLSASRPQDRQFILSSKKLLLSDSGFYLCACTTGGARWTEAFFGQGTRLTVV.

The chain uses TRBV10-3 and TRBJ1-2; maybe TRBD1 (5 bases). This CDR3 has 16 amino acids. Germline V gene lookup returns CDR1 ENHRY and CDR2 SYGVKD. V was clipped by 2 bases and J by 2 bases, with 15 bases between them. As DNA, the CDR3 is TGTGCCATCAGTGAGCCGCCGGGGGGTTCGAACTATGGCTACACCTTC. Amino acid sequence: CAISEPPGGSNYGYTF.

The chain combines TRBV19 with TRBJ2-1; D is possibly TRBD2 (6 bases). V lost 3 bases and J lost 0, with 9 bases in between. Germline assignment: CDR1 LNHDA and CDR2 SQIVND (reference sequence). The CDR3 sequence is 15 residues long. CDR3 in DNA: TGTGCCAGTAGTATTTTGGGGGGCTCCTACAATGAGCAGTTCTTC. This codes for CASSILGGSYNEQFF.

Worth noting for this clone: At one end, the junction sequence differs from germline, possibly due to a read error. The chain joins TRBV5-4 to TRBJ1-1; TRBD1 agrees at 8 bases. Germline V gene lookup returns CDR1 SGHNT and CDR2 YYREEE (reference sequence). CDR3 length: 17 amino acids. CDR3 DNA sequence: TGTGCCAGCAGCCCAGCGTCTGGGACAGGTTTGAATACTGAAGCTTTCTTT. It codes for CASSPASGTGLNTEAFF. Supplemented by reference TRBV5-4 and TRBJ1-1, the full variable domain reads ETGVTQSPTHLIKTRGQQVTLRCSSQSGHNTVSWYQQALGQGPQFIFQYYREEENGRGNFPPRFSGLQFPNYSSELNVNALELDDSALYLCASSPASGTGLNTEAFFGQGTRLTVV.

DNA of the CDR3: TGTGCCAGCAGCCAAGTTTCTTCGGCAGGGCGGATCGGCTACACCTTC. This encodes CASSQVSSAGRIGYTF. The rearrangement uses TRBV4-2 and TRBJ1-2; TRBD1 is a possible D gene (5 bases). This CDR3 has 16 residues. Trimming left V 1 base short and J 8 bases short, with 20 bases between. The germline V gene has CDR1 LGHNA and CDR2 YNFKEQ.

The chain carries TRBV5-8 and TRBJ2-7; D is possibly TRBD2 (7 bases). V gave up 3 bases and J gave up 3 bases, with 19 bases separating them. Germline CDR1 and CDR2: SGHTS and YDEGEE. The CDR3 runs 16 residues. The CDR3 DNA sequence: TGTGCCAGCAGCTGGTCGGGGGGCCCTATTCTCTACGAGCAGTACTTC. Residues: CASSWSGGPILYEQYF.

V and J are TRBV21-1 and TRBJ2-2; no DNA check was done on the table's D call, TRBD1. TRBV21-1 is reported as a pseudogene. The CDR3 is made up of 18 amino acids. The CDR3 nucleotides read TGTGCCAGCAGCAATAAGGAAGAGGGGACAGGGGGCATCGGGGAGCTGTTTTTT. As protein: CASSNKEEGTGGIGELFF.

The chain recombines TRBV28 with TRBJ2-3; unclear D gene. V was cut by 7 bases and J by 2 bases, with 13 bases left in between. CDR3 length: 14 residues. Germline V lookup: CDR1 MDHEN, CDR2 SYDVKM. Here the CDR3 DNA reads TGTGCCAGCACCCCTGGCTTTTTCACAGATACGCAGTATTTT. Encoded protein: CASTPGFFTDTQYF. The whole variable domain, filled in from reference TRBV28 and TRBJ2-3, reads DVKVTQSSRYLVKRTGEKVFLECVQDMDHENMFWYRQDPGLGLRLIYFSYDVKMKEKGDIPEGYSVSREKKERFSLILESASTNQTSMYLCASTPGFFTDTQYFGPGTRLTVL.

This clone was counted a single time. CDR3 loop: CATSARLNTGELFF. The CDR3 DNA reads TGTGCCACCAGCGCCAGACTGAACACCGGGGAGCTGTTTTTT. V usage is TRBV15 and J usage is TRBJ2-2; D is unclear. Germline-derived CDR1 and CDR2 are LNHNV and YYDKDF (reference sequence). This CDR3 is 14 amino acids long. V was shortened by 5 bases and J by 1 base, with 8 bases between the two germline ends.

The chain couples TRBV5-8 to TRBJ2-1, with 11 bases matching TRBD2. The length of the CDR3 is 17 residues. With V trimmed by 2 bases and J by 5 bases, 9 bases remained unmatched. In germline, CDR1 is SGHTS, CDR2 YDEGEE. The CDR3 sequence: CASSFNRRGLADNEQFF. CDR3 sequence (DNA): TGTGCCAGCAGCTTTAATCGACGGGGACTAGCGGACAATGAGCAGTTCTTC.

The chain has TRBV11-1 and TRBJ1-1; D is unresolved. Trimming took 2 bases from V and 3 from J, leaving 7 bases between them. CDR3 length equals 13 residues. Germline V gives CDR1 SGHAT, CDR2 FQDESV (reference sequence). CDR3 residues: CASSLLAYTEAFF. Here the CDR3 DNA reads TGTGCCAGCAGCTTATTGGCCTACACTGAAGCTTTCTTT.

This chain joins TRBV5-6 and TRBJ1-2; D is undetermined. Germline-derived CDR1 and CDR2 are SGHDT and YYEEEE. V shed 1 base and J shed 8 bases, with 12 bases lying between them. The CDR3 length is 13 residues. The CDR3 DNA reads TGTGCCAGCAGCTTGACTCTAGCGGGGGGCTACACCTTC. Its translation is CASSLTLAGGYTF.

The chain links TRBV11-3 to TRBJ2-3, with TRBD2 identical over 10 bases. The length of the CDR3 is 17 residues. Germline CDR1 is SGHNT and CDR2 is YENEEA. The trim removed 1 base at V and 6 bases at J, leaving 10 bases unmatched. The CDR3 DNA follows: TGTGCCAGCAGCTTAGGAGCTAGCGGGAGTCCAAGCGATACGCAGTATTTT. Its protein product is CASSLGASGSPSDTQYF.

V usage is TRBV21-1 and J usage is TRBJ2-7; the listed D gene, TRBD2, was not tested against the DNA. TRBV21-1 is a known pseudogene. The CDR3 length is 14 residues. Written as DNA, the CDR3 is TGTGCCAGCAGCAAAGGGCTAGCGGGGTACGAGCAGTACTTC. Its translation is CASSKGLAGYEQYF.

CDR3 nucleotides: TGTGCCAGCAGCCTGGACTTCACAGATACGCAGTATTTT. Amino acids: CASSLDFTDTQYF. This chain uses TRBV9 with TRBJ2-3; D perhaps matches TRBD2 (5 bases). This CDR3 region has 13 residues. V gave up 4 bases and J gave up 2 bases, with 8 bases separating them. Germline V gene sequence: CDR1 SGDLS, CDR2 YYNGEE.

This clone was seen only a few times. The chain recombines TRBV6-1 with TRBJ2-6; 12 nucleotides agree with TRBD1. J was trimmed by 3 bases and V by 8 bases; bases with no gene match: 2. CDR3 length: 15 amino acids. Germline loops: CDR1 MNHNS, CDR2 SASEGT. The DNA for the CDR3 is TGTGCCAGCGGGACAGGGGGCCGTGGGGCCAACGTCCTGACTTTC. Its protein product is CASGTGGRGANVLTF.